The 21 T cell receptor beta chains presented below share a single source sample, sequenced in a study of Ad26.COV2.S vaccination and SARS-CoV-2 variants. Indicated treatment: roughly 20 received Ad26.COV2.S at low or high dose, single or two shots; roughly 5 received placebo; per-sample allocation not given. Repertoires come from day 63 after the first vaccine or placebo injection. The protocol was immunoSEQ multiplex PCR, while the TCRdb copy is restricted to in-frame clones and leaves out a portion. The sample lists roughly 420,000 clones; 89% were seen once. The starting material was peripheral blood, obtained in a trial of Ad26.COV2.S vaccine versus placebo. All receptors derive from a person between 18 and 60 years old who received the Ad26.COV2.S COVID-19 vaccine or a placebo.

Of note for this clone: At the DNA level, this CDR3 is encoded by other sequences in the same sample as well. The chain is built from TRBV11-2 and TRBJ2-5; tentative D call: TRBD2 (5 bases). V was shortened by 5 bases and J by 2 bases, with 9 bases between the two germline ends. The germline gives CDR1 SGHAT, CDR2 FQNNGV. This CDR3 spans 13 amino acids. The CDR3 is CASSRERQETQYF. DNA of the CDR3: TGTGCCAGCAGCCGGGAACGGCAAGAGACCCAGTACTTC.

A single count supports this clone. The rearrangement links TRBV6-6 to TRBJ1-2, with TRBD1 as a possible D gene (5 bases). Trimming took off 2 bases at V and 4 bases at J, with 17 bases between the two ends. The CDR3 covers 16 residues. Germline V CDR1 and CDR2: MNHNY, SVGAGI (reference sequence). CDR3 sequence: CASSYGLTDESYGYTF. Here the CDR3 DNA reads TGTGCCAGCAGTTACGGGTTGACAGACGAGAGCTATGGCTACACCTTC.

The chain is built from TRBV19 and TRBJ1-2; no firm D call. V lost 6 bases and J lost 3, with 5 bases in between. This CDR3 contains 11 residues. Germline CDR1 and CDR2: LNHDA and SQIVND (reference sequence). The CDR3 bases are TGTGCCAGTAGGGTGGACTATGGCTACACCTTC. Residues: CASRVDYGYTF.

V and J are TRBV4-3 and TRBJ1-1; unclear D gene. V gave up 0 bases and J gave up 1 base, with 9 bases separating them. Germline loops: CDR1 LGHNA, CDR2 YSLEER. CDR3 length: 15 amino acids. The CDR3 sequence: CASSQDSRQNTEAFF. As DNA, the CDR3 is TGCGCCAGCAGCCAAGATAGCCGACAGAACACTGAAGCTTTCTTT.

CDR3 loop: CASSLVSGGQETQYF. CDR3 coding DNA: TGTGCCAGCAGTCTAGTAAGCGGGGGCCAAGAGACCCAGTACTTC. The rearrangement links TRBV27 to TRBJ2-5; 8 nucleotides match TRBD2. V shed 5 bases, J shed 1 base, and the junction held 6 bases outside the gene matches. Per the germline V gene, CDR1 is MNHEY and CDR2 is SMNVEV (reference sequence). The CDR3 length is 15 residues.

The rearrangement links TRBV2 to TRBJ1-4; D not resolved. V was clipped by 6 bases and J by 2 bases, with 13 bases between them. Germline V CDR1 and CDR2: SNHLY, FYNNEI. CDR3 length equals 15 residues. Here the CDR3 DNA reads TGTGCCAGCAGCCGTCGGGAGGCGACTAATGAAAAACTGTTTTTT. This sequence encodes CASSRREATNEKLFF. The variable domain in full, completed from reference TRBV2 and TRBJ1-4, reads EPEVTQTPSHQVTQMGQEVILRCVPISNHLYFYWYRQILGQKVEFLVSFYNNEISEKSEIFDDQFSVERPDGSNFTLKIRSTKLEDSAMYFCASSRREATNEKLFFGSGTQLSVL.

This clone was observed a single time. The chain uses TRBV24-1 and TRBJ2-1; D possibly uses TRBD1 or TRBD2 (5 bases each). V dropped 2 bases and J dropped 8 bases, with 21 bases sitting between them. The CDR3 runs 17 residues. Germline values: CDR1 KGHDR, CDR2 SFDVKD. CDR3 amino acids: CATSDSRGAPRMDEQFF. CDR3 nucleotide sequence: TGTGCCACCAGTGATTCCCGGGGCGCACCCCGGATGGATGAGCAGTTCTTC.

The chain uses TRBV28 and TRBJ1-1, with 10 bases lining up with TRBD1. J lost 6 bases, V lost 3 bases, and 7 bases had no gene match. This CDR3 has 15 amino acids. Germline values: CDR1 MDHEN, CDR2 SYDVKM. The CDR3 loop is CASSLGDRGLAEAFF. The CDR3 nucleotides are TGTGCCAGCAGTTTGGGGGACAGGGGATTGGCTGAAGCTTTCTTT.

This clone was seen just once. The chain combines TRBV28 with TRBJ2-6; D might be TRBD1 (6 bases). With 6 bases removed from V and 1 base from J, the gap between germline ends came to 10 bases. There are 15 residues in the CDR3. Per germline, CDR1 MDHEN and CDR2 SYDVKM. The CDR3 coding sequence is TGTGCCAGCAGGACTACAGGGTCTGGGGCCAACGTCCTGACTTTC. It is translated as CASRTTGSGANVLTF.

This clone was seen only a few times. This chain links TRBV6-1 with TRBJ1-6; no reliable D call. The CDR3 contains 17 residues. Between the trimmed V and J ends, which lost 3 bases and 3 bases, there was a span of 15 bases. Germline V gene lookup returns CDR1 MNHNS and CDR2 SASEGT. Here the CDR3 DNA reads TGTGCCAGCAGTGATTTAGGTTGGACCGTCTATAATTCACCCCTCCACTTT. Translating it yields CASSDLGWTVYNSPLHF.

V and J are TRBV5-6 and TRBJ2-7; possible D gene TRBD2, 6 bases. Trimming cost V 4 bases and J 5 bases, with 13 bases left between them. This CDR3 is 13 amino acids long. CDR1 is SGHDT, CDR2 YYEEEE, per germline. The CDR3, as DNA: TGTGCCAGCAGCCAAGGGACTTCCCACGAGCAGTACGTC. This sequence encodes CASSQGTSHEQYV.

This clone appeared a single time. This chain connects TRBV20-1 to TRBJ2-1; no reliable D call. CDR1 is DFQATT, CDR2 SNEGSKA, per germline (reference sequence). CDR3 length: 15 residues. Trimming pared 3 bases from V and 0 bases from J, leaving 12 bases between. The DNA of the CDR3 is TGCAGTGCTAGTTCTGGCGGCCCCTCCTACAATGAGCAGTTCTTC. Its translation: CSASSGGPSYNEQFF.

This clone was detected only once. The J gene is TRBJ1-2, the V gene TRBV6-2 or TRBV6-3; D unclear. This CDR3 has 11 residues. V gave up 6 bases and J gave up 8 bases, with 10 bases separating them. CDR1 and CDR2 (germline): MNHEY, SVGEGT. The CDR3 loop reads CASSGDFGYTF. The CDR3 DNA reads as TGTGCCAGCAGCGGGGATTTCGGCTACACCTTC.

The V and J genes are TRBV4-3 and TRBJ2-1; TRBD2 agrees at 15 bases. The germline V gene has CDR1 LGHNA and CDR2 YSLEER. The CDR3 consists of 18 residues. V was clipped by 2 bases and J by 7 bases; unmatched bases: 9. CDR3 DNA: TGCGCCAGCAGCCAACCTCCGGGACTAGCGGGGGGCCGAAATGAGCAGTTCTTC. Protein: CASSQPPGLAGGRNEQFF.

J is TRBJ2-5 and V is TRBV29-1, with TRBD1 matching 9 bases. The CDR3 sequence is 13 residues long. CDR1 and CDR2 from the germline V gene are SQVTM and ANQGSEA. J gave up 5 bases and V 6 bases, and 7 bases lay outside the gene matches. The CDR3 is CSVMGQGEETQYF. The DNA of the CDR3 is TGCAGCGTAATGGGACAGGGAGAGGAGACCCAGTACTTC.

This chain links TRBV4-2 with TRBJ2-3, with unresolved D. CDR1 LGHNA and CDR2 YNFKEQ come from the germline V gene. The V end lost 4 bases, the J end lost 1 base, and 6 bases lay between the germline ends. The length of the CDR3 is 13 residues. In nucleotides, the CDR3 is TGTGCCAGCAGCCTTTCAGGCACAGATACGCAGTATTTT. Its protein is CASSLSGTDTQYF.

The chain combines TRBV6-5 with TRBJ1-2; 7 bases match TRBD1. CDR3 length: 13 residues. J lost 4 bases, V lost 8 bases, and 7 bases had no gene match. CDR1 and CDR2 from the germline V gene are MNHEY and SVGAGI. The CDR3 region is CASAVTGSYGYTF. In DNA form, the CDR3 reads TGTGCCAGCGCAGTGACAGGGAGCTATGGCTACACCTTC.

As DNA, the CDR3 is TGTGCCAGCAGTTCGAGATCAATGAGCTCCTACGAGCAGTACGTC. Translation gives CASSSRSMSSYEQYV. The genes are TRBV27 and TRBJ2-7; D is unresolved. In germline, CDR1 is MNHEY, CDR2 SMNVEV (reference sequence). Trimming pared 4 bases from V and 0 bases from J, leaving 13 bases between. CDR3 length equals 15 residues.

This chain's CDR3 is CASSQRGNEQYF. The CDR3 DNA sequence: TGTGCCAGCAGCCAAAGGGGGAACGAGCAGTACTTC. The V gene is TRBV3-1 (or the pseudogene TRBV3-2), the J gene TRBJ2-7; D may be TRBD1 (6 bases). This CDR3 spans 12 amino acids. Germline V CDR1 and CDR2: LGHDT, YNNKEL (reference sequence). Between the trimmed V and J ends, which lost 2 bases and 5 bases, there was a span of 7 bases.

The chain joins TRBV6-2 or TRBV6-3 to TRBJ2-3; D gene ambiguous. The CDR3 extends over 13 amino acids. Germline loops: CDR1 MNHEY, CDR2 SVGEGT. V lost 5 bases and J lost 7, with 13 bases in between. The CDR3 sequence: CASSLHRLYTQYF. The CDR3 DNA follows: TGTGCCAGCAGTCTCCATCGCTTGTATACGCAGTATTTT.

The chain combines TRBV6-5 with TRBJ2-1; perhaps D is TRBD1 or TRBD2 (6 bases each). V dropped 3 bases and J dropped 6 bases, with 9 bases sitting between them. This CDR3 contains 13 residues. CDR1 and CDR2 (germline): MNHEY, SVGAGI. As DNA, the CDR3 is TGTGCCAGCAGTTATTGGGGGGCCAATGAGCAGTTCTTC. Translated: CASSYWGANEQFF.